This is a list of T cell receptor beta chains from one sample in a study of blood T cells in healthy people across ages. Each CDR3 protein gets one entry after TCRdb re-called the 5' RACE reads with MiXCR. This sample has more than 1.4 million distinct CDR3 sequences, with 42% found just once. Sequencing input: blood. Every receptor here comes from a woman aged 18-29 years in good health. CDR3s include the opening cysteine and the closing phenylalanine or tryptophan. A D gene is named only where the DNA matches it firmly. Some rows have no size entry. The others give once, few or many, or a class for an expanded clone.

>-|few|TRBV7-2
CASSFSGSGYEQYF
>-|few|TRBV2
CASDNGHYEQYF
>-|-|TRBV7-2
CASSLATGRERDGYTF
>-|-|TRBV11-2
CASSLDRHRYQETQYF
>-|-|TRBV4-2
CTSSQGNREGYTF
>-|-|TRBV21-1
CASSMQGARGETQYF
>TRBD2|-|TRBV6-1
CASSVTLAGEETQYF
>-|few|TRBV20-1
CSARDRQYYNEQFF
>-|-|TRBV11-2
CASGPESVDTQYF
>-|few|TRBV7-9
CASAANYGYTF
>-|-|TRBV30
CAWRGSDYEQYF
>-|-|TRBV12-3/TRBV12-4
CASSLLRGAQETQYF
>TRBD1|few|TRBV15
CATSSRDRFYEQYF
>-|-|TRBV20-1
CSARGDTDYEQYF
>-|few|TRBV29-1
CSVGDPSYEQYF
>-|-|TRBV6-6
CASSYSGNLAKNIQYF
>TRBD1|-|TRBV5-1
CASSRGQAQETQYF
>-|-|TRBV29-1
CSVETYYEQYF
>-|-|TRBV20-1
CSARGPTEATYNEQFF
>TRBD2|-|TRBV11-2
CASSPSPWTSEKRDYEQYF
>-|-|TRBV3-1
CASSPPGSLSDTQYF
>-|-|TRBV5-1
CASHGTGALIGDTQYF
>-|-|TRBV7-2
CASSPPAGPNEQFF
>-|-|TRBV29-1
CSAKGTTNEKLFF
>TRBD1|few|TRBV10-3
CAISDQGATEAFF
>TRBD2|-|TRBV7-2
CASRLAGEWVETQYF
>TRBD1|few|TRBV10-3
CAIGTGQDYEQYF